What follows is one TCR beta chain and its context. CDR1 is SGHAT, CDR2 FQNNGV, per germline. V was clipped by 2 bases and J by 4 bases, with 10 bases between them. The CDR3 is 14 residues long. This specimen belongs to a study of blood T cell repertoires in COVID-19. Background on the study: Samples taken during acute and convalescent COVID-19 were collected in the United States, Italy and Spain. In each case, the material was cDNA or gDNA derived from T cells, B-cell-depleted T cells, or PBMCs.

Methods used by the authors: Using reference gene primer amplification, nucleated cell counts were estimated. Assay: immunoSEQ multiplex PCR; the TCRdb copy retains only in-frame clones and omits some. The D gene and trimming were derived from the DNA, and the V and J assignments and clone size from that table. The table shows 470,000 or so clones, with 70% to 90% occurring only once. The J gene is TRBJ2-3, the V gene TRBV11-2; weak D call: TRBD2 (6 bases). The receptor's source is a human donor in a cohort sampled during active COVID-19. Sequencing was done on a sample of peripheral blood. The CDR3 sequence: CASSLTGVADTQYF. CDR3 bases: TGTGCCAGCAGCTTAACGGGGGTCGCAGATACGCAGTATTTT.